This T cell receptor beta chain was sequenced during a study of blood T cell repertoires in COVID-19. Study as a whole: Acute and convalescent COVID-19 samples came from the United States, Italy and Spain. Sources were T cells, B-cell-depleted T cells, or PBMCs; the material itself was cDNA or gDNA.

The V and J ends lost 3 bases and 1 base, in that order; junction bases with no gene match: 3. Per germline, CDR1 KGHSH and CDR2 LQKENI. The CDR3 is 14 amino acids. How the authors handled the data: Reference gene primers were amplified, and this amplification served to estimate nucleated cell counts. The protocol was immunoSEQ multiplex PCR, while the TCRdb copy is restricted to in-frame clones and leaves out a portion. D and trimming were read from the DNA, whereas the V and J calls and clone size are those reported in that table. The sample has a few hundred thousand clones, around 89% seen once. This TCR was sampled from a woman in her sixties or seventies with acute or convalescent COVID-19. J is TRBJ2-7 and V is TRBV18; 7 bases line up with TRBD1. Sequencing used peripheral blood. The CDR3 loop is CASSPPGQSYEQYF. The CDR3 region has the DNA TGTGCCAGCTCACCTCCGGGACAGTCCTACGAGCAGTACTTC.